The clone carrying this T cell receptor beta chain was counted once. These data come from a study of blood T cells in healthy people across ages. Next came a second PCR, run for about 6 to 11 cycles, which used a sample-barcoded 5' primer along with a J-beta primer mix. TCRdb itself ran the 5' RACE reads through MiXCR, one entry per CDR3 protein. The data hold some 920,000 distinct CDR3 sequences, with roughly 51% observed a single time. Between the trimmed V and J ends, which lost 0 bases and 5 bases, there was a span of 20 bases. Germline CDR1 LGHNA, CDR2 YNFKEQ. The CDR3 runs 17 residues. The sequence was obtained from a woman in her fifties or sixties in good health. Sequenced material: blood. The chain uses TRBV4-2 and TRBJ2-7; possible D gene TRBD2, 6 bases. The CDR3 sequence: CASSQDGPWGGTHEQYF. CDR3 nucleotide sequence: TGTGCCAGCAGCCAAGACGGTCCGTGGGGCGGGACCCACGAGCAGTACTTC.